The 27 T cell receptor beta chains presented below share a single source sample, sequenced in a study of cytomegalovirus exposure and HLA in healthy donors. The PCR contained 60 Vbeta and 13 Jbeta primers. Libraries were prepared by immunoSEQ multiplex PCR; TCRdb keeps only in-frame clonotypes and omits some of them. The data hold about 100,000 clones, with roughly 80% observed a single time. Sequencing used PBMCs. All receptors come from a man aged 30 to 39 in good health and CMV-seronegative.

Comment on this clone: An end of the junction does not agree with germline; a read error may underlie this. V is TRBV7-2 and J is TRBJ2-5; D is ambiguous. This CDR3 region has 16 residues. Germline-derived CDR1 and CDR2 are SGHTA and FQGNSA. CDR3 residues: CAISSLTSRLAETQYF. In DNA, the CDR3 is TGTGCCATCAGCTCCCTCACTTCCCGACTCGCAGAGACCCAGTACTTC.

The genes are TRBV9 and TRBJ1-6, with D perhaps matching TRBD1 (5 bases). The CDR3 sequence is 15 residues long. With 4 bases removed from V and 7 bases from J, the gap between germline ends came to 15 bases. Germline V gene data show CDR1 as SGDLS and CDR2 as YYNGEE. Here the CDR3 DNA reads TGTGCCAGCAGCCCAACGGGACTCACCAATTCACCCCTCCACTTT. Translation gives CASSPTGLTNSPLHF.

In its sample, this clone was seen once. The V gene is TRBV7-8, the J gene TRBJ2-4; TRBD1 aligns across 8 bases. The CDR3 totals 14 residues. Germline assignment: CDR1 SGHVS and CDR2 FQNEAQ. The ends lost 5 bases at V and 3 bases at J; junction bases unmatched: 3. CDR3 loop: CASSTDRDKNIQYF. CDR3 coding DNA: TGTGCCAGCAGCACGGACAGGGACAAAAACATTCAGTACTTC.

The chain carries TRBV4-1 and TRBJ1-1, with unresolved D. The V and J ends lost 8 bases and 11 bases respectively, with 15 bases between them. CDR3 size: 11 residues. Germline assignment: CDR1 MGHRA and CDR2 YSYEKL. CDR3 residues: CASDDSGEAFF. CDR3 bases: TGCGCCAGCGACGACTCCGGGGAGGCTTTCTTT.

The chain recombines TRBV5-4 with TRBJ1-1; D is uncertain. The CDR3 loop spans 13 amino acids. In germline, CDR1 is SGHNT, CDR2 YYREEE (reference sequence). The V gene lost 7 bases and the J gene lost 4 bases, with 14 bases spanning the gap. The chain's CDR3 is CASFTVGGTEAFF. The CDR3 DNA follows: TGTGCCAGCTTTACGGTCGGCGGCACTGAAGCTTTCTTT.

This chain connects TRBV9 to TRBJ2-3, with TRBD2 matching over 9 bases. The ends lost 4 bases at V and 6 bases at J; junction bases unmatched: 12. This CDR3 has 16 residues. Germline V lookup: CDR1 SGDLS, CDR2 YYNGEE. The CDR3 nucleotides are TGTGCCAGCAGCAAGGCCGGGACTAGCCGTTCCGATACGCAGTATTTT. It yields the protein CASSKAGTSRSDTQYF.

The table lists this clone with a few counts. J is TRBJ2-1 and V is TRBV25-1, with unresolved D. CDR1 and CDR2 (germline): MGHDK, SYGVNS. This CDR3 is 11 amino acids long. The V end was cut by 2 bases, the J end by 9 bases, with 5 bases between. DNA of the CDR3: TGTGCCAGCAGTGAAACGGGTGAGCAGTTCTTC. Protein product: CASSETGEQFF.

The V and J genes are TRBV4-1 and TRBJ2-3; D may be TRBD2 (7 bases). Germline V gives CDR1 MGHRA, CDR2 YSYEKL. V was trimmed by 1 base and J by 6 bases, leaving 11 bases between them. This CDR3 contains 14 residues. CDR3 sequence (DNA): TGCGCCAGCAGCCAAGTCGGGGGGCCGGATACGCAGTATTTT. This translates into CASSQVGGPDTQYF.

The genes are TRBV30 and TRBJ2-3; 7 bases agree with TRBD2. CDR3 size: 14 residues. Per germline, CDR1 GTSNPN and CDR2 SVGIG (reference sequence). V lost 4 bases and J lost 4; bases outside the gene matches: 8. CDR3 bases: TGTGCCTGGATAGACGGGAGGCCCTCAGATACGCAGTATTTT. Translating gives CAWIDGRPSDTQYF. Using reference TRBV30 and TRBJ2-3 for the parts outside the CDR3, the full variable domain is SQTIHQWPATLVQPVGSPLSLECTVEGTSNPNLYWYRQAAGRGLQLLFYSVGIGQISSEVPQNLSASRPQDRQFILSSKKLLLSDSGFYLCAWIDGRPSDTQYFGPGTRLTVL.

Only a few counts were recorded for this clone. CDR3 DNA sequence: TGTGCCATCAGTGAAGGGAGCCCTCTCGCAGATACGCAGTATTTT. Its translation: CAISEGSPLADTQYF. This chain links TRBV10-3 with TRBJ2-3; perhaps TRBD2 as D (5 bases). This CDR3 region has 15 residues. Germline V gene data show CDR1 as ENHRY and CDR2 as SYGVKD. V was pared by 3 bases and J by 4 bases, with 14 bases between.

V is TRBV6-1 and J is TRBJ2-1; 8 positions agree with TRBD2. The J segment lost 4 bases and the V segment lost 0 bases, leaving 5 bases of the junction unmatched. The CDR3 sequence is 16 residues long. The germline gives CDR1 MNHNS, CDR2 SASEGT. The CDR3 region is CASSEARASGYNEQFF. CDR3 DNA: TGTGCCAGCAGTGAAGCGAGGGCTAGCGGGTACAATGAGCAGTTCTTC.

There are a few counts of this clone. DNA for the CDR3: TGTGCCAGCAGCCAAGATGCGAGCGGGGGGGCGGACGAGCAGTACTTC. This translates into CASSQDASGGADEQYF. V and J are TRBV4-2 and TRBJ2-7; TRBD2 matches at 10 bases. CDR3 length equals 16 residues. The germline gives CDR1 LGHNA, CDR2 YNFKEQ. V trimming: 0 bases; J trimming: 5 bases; junction bases outside the gene matches: 7.

This sequence joins TRBV2 and TRBJ2-1, with 11 bases aligning to TRBD2. Germline assignment: CDR1 SNHLY and CDR2 FYNNEI. The J segment lost 8 bases and the V segment lost 10 bases, leaving 10 bases of the junction unmatched. CDR3 length: 14 amino acids. CDR3: CATVAGGPLDEQFF. For the CDR3, the DNA is TGTGCCACAGTAGCGGGGGGGCCTTTGGATGAGCAGTTCTTC.

The J gene is TRBJ2-3, the V gene TRBV7-8; D might be TRBD1 (5 bases). CDR1 SGHVS and CDR2 FQNEAQ come from the germline V gene. This CDR3 comprises 13 residues. V was clipped by 4 bases and J by 3 bases, with 8 bases between them. The CDR3 spells CASSSHRTDTQYF. As DNA, the CDR3 is TGTGCCAGCAGCTCACACAGGACAGATACGCAGTATTTT. The variable domain in full, with the rest retrieved from reference TRBV7-8 and TRBJ2-3, is GAGVSQSPRYKVAKRGQDVALRCDPISGHVSLFWYQQALGQGPEFLTYFQNEAQLDKSGLPSDRFFAERPEGSVSTLKIQRTQQEDSAVYLCASSSHRTDTQYFGPGTRLTVL.

The CDR3 is CASSLRTGEFTEAFF. CDR3 coding DNA: TGCGCCAGCAGCTTGAGGACAGGGGAGTTCACTGAAGCTTTCTTT. V gene TRBV5-1 combines with J gene TRBJ1-1; 9 nucleotides agree with TRBD1. The trim removed 1 base at V and 4 bases at J, leaving 5 bases unmatched. Per germline, CDR1 SGHRS and CDR2 YFSETQ. This CDR3 region has 15 residues. Based on the CDR3 plus reference TRBV5-1 and TRBJ1-1, the full variable domain is KAGVTQTPRYLIKTRGQQVTLSCSPISGHRSVSWYQQTPGQGLQFLFEYFSETQRNKGNFPGRFSGRQFSNSRSEMNVSTLELGDSALYLCASSLRTGEFTEAFFGQGTRLTVV.

The gene calls are TRBV19 and TRBJ2-1; 7 nucleotides agree with TRBD1. Trimming took 6 bases from V and 4 from J; bases not matched to a gene: 6. The germline CDR1 and CDR2 sequences are LNHDA and SQIVND (reference sequence). The CDR3 sequence is 14 residues long. The CDR3 DNA sequence: TGTGCCAGTAGGACGGGACAGCTTTACAATGAGCAGTTCTTC. Its protein is CASRTGQLYNEQFF.

The rearrangement uses TRBV11-2 and TRBJ2-5; D remains unclear. Germline CDR1 SGHAT, CDR2 FQNNGV. CDR3 length equals 14 residues. Trimming stripped 3 bases from V and 10 bases from J, with 18 bases between. The CDR3 bases are TGTGCCAGCAGCTTCCTTGTCAACTCAGAGGACCAGTACTTC. Protein product: CASSFLVNSEDQYF. The full variable domain, with the rest looked up from reference TRBV11-2 and TRBJ2-5, is EAGVAQSPRYKIIEKRQSVAFWCNPISGHATLYWYQQILGQGPKLLIQFQNNGVVDDSQLPKDRFSAERLKGVDSTLKIQPAKLEDSAVYLCASSFLVNSEDQYFGPGTRLLVL.

V and J are TRBV2 and TRBJ2-3; 14 positions agree with TRBD2. Germline V CDR1 and CDR2: SNHLY, FYNNEI. The CDR3 totals 17 residues. V shed 5 bases and J 0 bases; nucleotides not matched to a gene: 4. The CDR3 DNA sequence: TGTGCCAGCAGTCTGGGACTAGCGGGGGTTAGCACAGATACGCAGTATTTT. Amino acid sequence: CASSLGLAGVSTDTQYF.

J is TRBJ2-1 and V is TRBV6-5; 10 bases line up with TRBD2. Losses at the gene ends were 4 bases for V and 5 bases for J; bases not matched to a gene: 8. CDR1 is MNHEY, CDR2 SVGAGI, per germline. This CDR3 region has 16 residues. The CDR3: CASSSLAGALHNEQFF. In DNA form, the CDR3 reads TGTGCCAGCAGTTCCCTAGCGGGGGCTCTTCACAATGAGCAGTTCTTC.

This sequence joins TRBV10-1 and TRBJ2-2; no clear D gene. The CDR3 extends over 13 amino acids. V gave up 11 bases and J gave up 4 bases, with 14 bases separating them. The germline V gene has CDR1 WNHNN and CDR2 SYGVQD (reference sequence). CDR3 residues: CAAAATRTGELFF. In DNA, the CDR3 is TGCGCCGCCGCGGCCACCCGCACCGGGGAGCTGTTTTTT.

This rearrangement joins TRBV6-5 to TRBJ2-7; D gene uncertain. The CDR3 has 15 residues. CDR1 is MNHEY, CDR2 SVGAGI, per germline. Trimming took 4 bases from V and 2 from J, leaving 15 bases between them. The CDR3 loop reads CASSSLRVKTYEQYF. The CDR3 nucleotides read TGTGCCAGCAGTTCTCTCCGGGTTAAGACCTACGAGCAGTACTTC.

In its sample, this clone was seen a few times. An end of the junction differs from the germline gene, which may be a read error. The genes are TRBV28 and TRBJ2-7; 12 positions agree with TRBD2. The CDR3 has 12 amino acids. Germline CDR1 MDHEN, CDR2 SYDVKM. The CDR3 DNA reads TGTGCCAGCAGTGGCACTAGCGGGAGGCCCAACTTC. As protein: CASSGTSGRPNF.

The rearrangement links TRBV27 to TRBJ1-1, with D unresolved. This CDR3 region has 12 residues. Deletions cut 6 bases from V and 1 base from J, with 6 bases between. Germline CDR1 MNHEY, CDR2 SMNVEV (reference sequence). CDR3 amino acids: CASSAGNTEAFF. DNA for the CDR3: TGTGCCAGCAGCGCAGGGAACACTGAAGCTTTCTTT.

This clone was seen only a few times. This rearrangement joins TRBV5-6 to TRBJ2-7; weak D call: TRBD1 (6 bases). CDR1 is SGHDT, CDR2 YYEEEE, per germline. The CDR3 extends over 13 amino acids. V lost 0 bases and J lost 6, with 10 bases in between. The CDR3 here is CASSLGRGSEQYF. The CDR3 bases are TGTGCCAGCAGCTTGGGCAGGGGCTCCGAGCAGTACTTC.

In nucleotides, the CDR3 is TGTGCCAGCAGCCAGACAGCATTCCTCACTGAAGCTTTCTTT. Translated, it gives CASSQTAFLTEAFF. V gene TRBV2 combines with J gene TRBJ1-1; D is possibly TRBD1 (5 bases). Germline V gene data show CDR1 as SNHLY and CDR2 as FYNNEI. CDR3 length: 14 amino acids. Between the trimmed V and J ends, which lost 6 bases and 4 bases, there was a span of 15 bases.

The chain joins TRBV2 to TRBJ2-3; the D is unclear. The V and J ends lost 5 bases and 3 bases respectively, with 3 bases between them. The V gene's germline CDR1 is SNHLY and CDR2 FYNNEI. The length of the CDR3 is 11 residues. The CDR3 protein is CASSITDTQYF. As DNA, the CDR3 is TGTGCCAGCAGTATAACAGATACGCAGTATTTT.

The rearrangement uses TRBV10-1 and TRBJ2-2, with D unclear. In germline, CDR1 is WNHNN, CDR2 SYGVQD (reference sequence). Trimming left V 0 bases short and J 1 base short, with 9 bases between. CDR3 length equals 16 residues. The CDR3 here is CASSESRYLNTGELFF. As DNA, the CDR3 is TGCGCCAGCAGTGAGTCGCGCTACTTGAACACCGGGGAGCTGTTTTTT.